The clone carrying this TCR beta chain came up a few times. Antigen specificity is unknown. The data belong to a study of vaccination and CD4 T cells after COVID-19. In the study overall: Post-COVID draws followed diagnosis by a median about 100 days (range 35 to 161). Cellular stimulation was performed using overlapping spike peptides derived from SARS-CoV-2, HCoV-NL63, HCoV-OC43 and HCoV-229E. Study results and caveats: A median of 86.3% of reactive clones, in convalescent patients, became evident only post-vaccination.

Germline assignment: CDR1 SGHVS and CDR2 FNYEAQ. With 0 bases removed from V and 5 bases from J, the gap between germline ends came to 7 bases. The CDR3 totals 13 residues. Indicated treatment: approximately nine-day PBMC culture with coronavirus spike peptide pools or control peptides (ViraFEST assay). The study sequenced cultured CD4+ T cell DNA using the Oncomine TCR Beta short-read assay. TCRdb used MiXCR to reprocess the PCR reads, holding one entry per CDR3 protein. The table lists about 24,000 distinct CDR3 sequences, about half of them singletons. The receptor's source is a human donor who had recovered from COVID-19. The sample was CD4+ T cells from blood, cultured in vitro. The chain links TRBV7-6 to TRBJ1-1; the D is unclear. The CDR3 spells CASSLAPGTEAFF. The DNA for the CDR3 is TGTGCCAGCAGCTTAGCCCCGGGTACTGAAGCTTTCTTT.